This T cell receptor (beta chain) originates from a study of blood T cell repertoires in COVID-19 (dated by TCRdb to 2018 to 2020). In the study overall: Samples from collaborators originated in the United States, Italy and Spain and spanned both the acute and convalescent phases of COVID-19. The prospective study material was composed of cDNA or gDNA derived from T cells, B-cell-depleted T cells, or PBMCs. The dataset comprised deeply sampled blood TCRbeta repertoires from subjects exposed to, actively infected with, or recovered from COVID-19. The repertoires were released in a freely available public database intended as a resource for research on the immune response to SARS-CoV-2. Samples came from the ongoing ImmuneRACE study (first 160 participants) plus 1,254 subjects from 6 global collaborators. The sample metadata nearly always contained a de-identified subject ID, COVID-19 status, age in years and sex. HLA class I and class II types, where available, came from metadata supplied by the sample provider rather than from assay-based typing. Here is what the overall study found, with its caveats: Clinical and demographic metadata were provided uncurated, with the amount varying by source and participant.

Enrolling through a virtual design, the prospective study's participants ranged in age from roughly 18 to 89 years and lived across roughly 23 United States geographic areas. To assign participants to cohorts, the prospective study relied on clinical history that participants themselves reported in a screening survey and a study questionnaire. Exposed participants had been in contact, within 2 weeks of entering the study, with a person who had a PCR-confirmed or clinician-diagnosed case of COVID-19. Each participant in the prospective study had whole blood, serum and a nasopharyngeal or oropharyngeal swab collected by mobile phlebotomists. Over a roughly 2-month period, participants in the prospective study had the option of providing additional blood draws and questionnaires. Prospective study blood samples were shipped either frozen or at room temperature before DNA extraction. Remarks on this clone: The specificity of this receptor is unknown. Per-nucleotide qualities are absent, and no much larger clonotype sits a single base away.

TCRbeta CDR3 regions were amplified from genomic DNA using the immunoSEQ Assay, a bias-controlled multiplex PCR. The authors processed their data as follows. The number of nucleated cells in each sample was estimated from the amplification of reference gene primers within the assay. To quantify the absolute abundance of each unique TCRbeta CDR3 rearrangement, sequence reads were collapsed and filtered. For each sample, productive Simpson clonality was calculated as the square root of Simpson's diversity index across productive rearrangements. This is the immuneACCESS table as TCRdb keeps it, with only in-frame sequences that have V and J called. A part of the clones is gone; compared with another copy, unresolved V genes explain less than half, and the rest is unexplained. V, J and clone size derive from that table, while D and trimming were established from the DNA sequence. Across this sample there are 350,000 or so clones, with 88% seen only once. 0.85% to 1.3% of the sample rests with the top ten.

The receptor comes from a woman aged 25 to 39 who had been exposed to COVID-19. Material: PBMCs or T cells enriched from blood (not recorded which).

Here the CDR3 is given as CASTRVPNTEAFF. The nucleotide sequence is TGTGCCAGCACACGGGTGCCCAACACTGAAGCTTTCTTT. Here the chain combines TRBV6-5 and TRBJ1-1; the D gene cannot be named for sure. Trimming at the junction amounts to 7 bases on V and 2 bases on J, and the germline ends lie 11 bases apart. The CDR1 and CDR2 encoded by the germline V gene are MNHEY and SVGAGI. The CDR3 holds 13 amino acids from the cysteine to the phenylalanine. Only the CDR3 region is kept as DNA, spanning 39 bases read in frame from base 1.